This TCR beta chain appears in the sequencing data of a study of early T cells in non-severe SARS-CoV-2 infection. This clonotype was found a few times. MiXCR, run by TCRdb on the 5' RACE reads, gives a single entry per CDR3 protein. The profile shows approximately 97,000 distinct CDR3 sequences, around 12% of them singletons. The receptor was isolated from an adult who was a healthcare worker with PCR-confirmed SARS-CoV-2 infection or an uninfected control (not recorded which). Sequenced: whole blood.

The CDR3 is CASRDRGHNEQFF. CDR3 DNA sequence: TGTGCCAGTAGGGACAGGGGACACAATGAGCAGTTCTTC. The rearrangement uses TRBV19 and TRBJ2-1; 9 bases are a match to TRBD1. V trimming: 6 bases; J trimming: 5 bases; junction bases outside the gene matches: 2. The CDR3 runs to 13 residues. The V gene's germline CDR1 is LNHDA and CDR2 SQIVND (reference sequence).